These 30 T cell receptor beta chains share one sample of origin, sequenced in a study of blood T cells in healthy people across ages. A sample-barcoded 5' primer and a J-beta primer mix were used in a second PCR of roughly 7 to 11 cycles. One entry per CDR3 protein results from TCRdb running MiXCR on the 5' RACE reads. Among about 680,000 distinct CDR3 sequences listed, 49% were seen once. The sequenced material came from blood. Receptors were obtained from a woman aged 55 to 70 in good health.

This rearrangement joins TRBV12-3 or TRBV12-4 to TRBJ2-5; D gene ambiguous. V lost 1 base to trimming and J lost 11 bases, with 5 bases between them. This CDR3 region has 10 residues. The CDR3 reads CASSLEAQYF. Written as DNA, the CDR3 is TGTGCCAGCAGTTTAGAGGCGCAGTACTTC.

This clonotype was counted a few times. This chain joins TRBV5-8 and TRBJ2-7; D uncertain. In germline, CDR1 is SGHTS, CDR2 YDEGEE. V was shortened by 1 base and J by 3 bases, with 14 bases between the two germline ends. The CDR3 consists of 15 residues. CDR3 sequence: CASSLYFGGNYEQYF. The CDR3 nucleotides are TGTGCCAGCAGCTTGTACTTCGGCGGTAACTACGAGCAGTACTTC.

This clonotype has more than one count but fewer than ten. This chain joins TRBV5-1 and TRBJ2-7, with D perhaps TRBD2 (5 bases). CDR3 size: 14 residues. CDR1 SGHRS and CDR2 YFSETQ come from the germline V gene. Trimming shortened V by 4 bases and J by 0 bases, and 11 bases separated the two germline ends. The CDR3 reads CASSLLTSSYEQYF. The CDR3 nucleotides read TGCGCCAGCAGCCTCTTAACTAGCTCCTACGAGCAGTACTTC.

This sequence joins TRBV7-3 and TRBJ2-7; TRBD2 matches 7 bases. The CDR3 runs to 13 residues. The J segment lost 4 bases and the V segment lost 5 bases, leaving 5 bases of the junction unmatched. Germline assignment: CDR1 SGHTA and CDR2 FQGTGA. Here the CDR3 reads CASSTRGGYEQYF. The CDR3 bases are TGTGCCAGCAGCACCCGGGGAGGGTACGAGCAGTACTTC.

This chain links TRBV7-2 with TRBJ1-1; 7 bases line up with TRBD1. Germline values: CDR1 SGHTA, CDR2 FQGNSA. The junction had 7 bases not matched to a gene; V was cut back by 8 bases and J by 4 bases. This CDR3 is built from 13 residues. The CDR3 region is CASGVQGSTEAFF. CDR3 DNA sequence: TGTGCCAGCGGGGTACAGGGGTCCACTGAAGCTTTCTTT.

The CDR3 here is CASSIVGYEQYF. Written as DNA, the CDR3 is TGCGCCAGCAGCATTGTGGGCTACGAGCAGTACTTC. The chain links TRBV5-1 to TRBJ2-7, with unresolved D. V was pared by 4 bases and J by 3 bases, with 8 bases between. Germline V lookup: CDR1 SGHRS, CDR2 YFSETQ. The CDR3 totals 12 residues.

The V call is TRBV4-3, the J call TRBJ2-2; D is unresolved. Germline CDR1 LGHNA, CDR2 YSLEER. The ends were cut back, 2 bases at V and 0 bases at J, with 7 bases in the middle. The CDR3 runs 15 residues. CDR3 protein: CASSQHLANTGELFF. CDR3 in DNA: TGCGCCAGCAGCCAACACCTCGCGAACACCGGGGAGCTGTTTTTT.

The chain combines TRBV9 with TRBJ1-6, with D unclear. V lost 0 bases and J 2 bases, leaving 12 bases between the germline ends. The CDR3 length is 17 residues. Germline V gene sequence: CDR1 SGDLS, CDR2 YYNGEE. The CDR3 region is CASSVGGSPTYNSPLHF. Written as DNA, the CDR3 is TGTGCCAGCAGCGTAGGAGGGTCCCCTACCTATAATTCACCCCTCCACTTT.

A few counts support this clonotype. The chain uses TRBV27 and TRBJ2-5, with 11 positions matching TRBD2. The germline gives CDR1 MNHEY, CDR2 SMNVEV (reference sequence). J gave up 3 bases and V 5 bases, and 8 bases lay outside the gene matches. The CDR3 covers 16 residues. The CDR3 loop reads CASSQYSGGGKETQYF. The CDR3 DNA reads TGTGCCAGCAGTCAATATAGCGGGGGGGGAAAAGAGACCCAGTACTTC.

The rearrangement uses TRBV6-1 and TRBJ2-1; 11 bases line up with TRBD2. V trimming: 4 bases; J trimming: 4 bases; junction bases outside the gene matches: 3. Germline V gene lookup returns CDR1 MNHNS and CDR2 SASEGT. CDR3 length: 15 amino acids. CDR3 in DNA: TGTGCCAGCAGTGGGGGACTAGCGGTTTACAATGAGCAGTTCTTC. It encodes CASSGGLAVYNEQFF.

This clonotype was counted between two and nine times. V usage is TRBV2 and J usage is TRBJ2-7; either TRBD1 or TRBD2 may supply D (5 bases each). The length of the CDR3 is 14 residues. The germline V gene has CDR1 SNHLY and CDR2 FYNNEI. Trimming stripped 4 bases from V and 7 bases from J, with 17 bases between. The CDR3 DNA is TGTGCCAGCAGTGTCGGGACCGGGAAGGGAGAGCAGTACTTC. Its translation is CASSVGTGKGEQYF.

The J gene is TRBJ1-2, the V gene TRBV20-1; the D gene is possibly TRBD1 (6 bases). Germline V lookup: CDR1 DFQATT, CDR2 SNEGSKA (reference sequence). The CDR3 sequence is 13 residues long. V dropped 5 bases and J dropped 3 bases, with 13 bases sitting between them. DNA of the CDR3: TGCAGTGCTGGGGGCGGTGTCGACTATGGCTACACCTTC. This translates into CSAGGGVDYGYTF.

The J gene is TRBJ2-7, the V gene TRBV18, with D perhaps TRBD2 (6 bases). Trimming took 4 bases from V and 2 from J, leaving 15 bases between them. CDR1 and CDR2 (germline): KGHSH, LQKENI. CDR3 length: 15 residues. This CDR3 reads CASSLFGTGTYEQYF. The DNA of the CDR3 is TGTGCCAGCTCACTTTTCGGGACTGGGACCTACGAGCAGTACTTC.

This clonotype occurred many times. The chain couples TRBV20-1 to TRBJ1-2; TRBD1 matches at 7 bases. This CDR3 has 13 residues. V dropped 3 bases and J dropped 5; count of bases not matched to a gene: 6. CDR1 and CDR2 from the germline V gene are DFQATT and SNEGSKA (reference sequence). CDR3 DNA: TGCAGTGCTAGGACAGGGAATAGGTATGGCTACACCTTC. It is translated as CSARTGNRYGYTF.

This clonotype was counted between two and nine times. The chain combines TRBV7-2 with TRBJ2-5; TRBD1 matches at 9 bases. CDR3 length: 13 residues. Germline CDR1 SGHTA, CDR2 FQGNSA. CDR3 DNA: TGTGCGAGCGGGACAGGGTACCAAGAGACCCAGTACTTC. The encoded protein is CASGTGYQETQYF.

The J gene is TRBJ1-1, the V gene TRBV20-1; the D is unclear. CDR3 size: 14 residues. The V gene lost 2 bases and the J gene lost 0 bases, with 10 bases spanning the gap. Germline CDR1 reads DFQATT; CDR2 reads SNEGSKA (reference sequence). The CDR3 DNA is TGCAGTGCTAGAAGGACGGCCATGAACACTGAAGCTTTCTTT. The encoded protein is CSARRTAMNTEAFF.

V gene TRBV12-3 or TRBV12-4 combines with J gene TRBJ1-4, with D perhaps matching TRBD1 (5 bases). The CDR3 length is 17 residues. V lost 1 base to trimming and J lost 4 bases, with 16 bases between them. For the CDR3, the DNA is TGTGCCAGCAGTTTAGGAGCGAGGGGCAGCGGTAATGAAAAACTGTTTTTT. As protein: CASSLGARGSGNEKLFF.

This clonotype was observed many times. The chain recombines TRBV7-9 with TRBJ2-5; 9 bases are a match to TRBD2. Trimming cost V 1 base and J 4 bases; bases outside gene matches: 10. Germline CDR1 is SEHNR and CDR2 is FQNEAQ (reference sequence). The CDR3 is made up of 17 amino acids. CDR3 coding DNA: TGTGCCAGCAGCTTAGGCCATGCGGGAGGGCTTCGAGAGACCCAGTACTTC. Translation: CASSLGHAGGLRETQYF. Combining the CDR3 with reference TRBV7-9 and TRBJ2-5 gives the whole variable domain DTGVSQNPRHKITKRGQNVTFRCDPISEHNRLYWYRQTLGQGPEFLTYFQNEAQLEKSRLLSDRFSAERPKGSFSTLEIQRTEQGDSAMYLCASSLGHAGGLRETQYFGPGTRLLVL.

J is TRBJ2-7 and V is TRBV7-2; D may be TRBD1 (5 bases). V lost 0 bases and J lost 0, with 12 bases in between. The germline V gene has CDR1 SGHTA and CDR2 FQGNSA. The CDR3 length is 16 residues. Written as DNA, the CDR3 is TGTGCCAGCAGCTTAGCGCAACAGGCGCTCTCCTACGAGCAGTACTTC. Its protein is CASSLAQQALSYEQYF.

The CDR3: CASRGDGVPYNEQFF. The DNA of the CDR3 is TGTGCCAGCAGGGGGGACGGCGTACCTTACAATGAGCAGTTCTTC. V and J are TRBV10-3 and TRBJ2-1; TRBD1 might be the D (7 bases). The germline V gene encodes CDR1 ENHRY and CDR2 SYGVKD. With 10 bases removed from V and 4 bases from J, the gap between germline ends came to 20 bases. The CDR3 totals 15 residues.

This chain connects TRBV29-1 to TRBJ2-7, with D tentatively TRBD1 (5 bases). The V gene's germline CDR1 is SQVTM and CDR2 ANQGSEA. Trimming took off 5 bases at V and 7 bases at J, with 27 bases between the two ends. The CDR3 runs to 16 residues. CDR3 amino acids: CSVTLPNRALGDEQYF. The CDR3 nucleotides read TGCAGCGTTACCCTTCCTAATAGGGCGTTAGGGGATGAGCAGTACTTC.

This chain connects TRBV11-1 to TRBJ2-3, with 8 nucleotides matching TRBD1. Germline assignment: CDR1 SGHAT and CDR2 FQDESV (reference sequence). This CDR3 spans 16 amino acids. V lost 2 bases and J lost 1; bases outside the gene matches: 5. The CDR3 DNA is TGTGCCAGCAGCTTATGGGAGGACAGGGGCACAGATACGCAGTATTTT. This codes for CASSLWEDRGTDTQYF.

The V call is TRBV7-8, the J call TRBJ2-1, with D hard to call. The CDR3 length is 14 residues. V was cut by 0 bases and J by 4 bases, with 7 bases left in between. The germline CDR1 and CDR2 sequences are SGHVS and FQNEAQ. CDR3 amino acids: CASSLARIYNEQFF. The CDR3 DNA sequence: TGTGCCAGCAGCTTAGCCAGGATTTACAATGAGCAGTTCTTC.

The chain combines TRBV21-1 with TRBJ2-4; the table names TRBD1, a call not compared with the DNA. TRBJ2-7 explains the end of the DNA better; the J call may be wrong. TRBV21-1 is a listed pseudogene. CDR3 size: 18 residues. The CDR3 is CASPKPPPRQGNQYEQYF. The CDR3 region has the DNA TGTGCCAGCCCCAAGCCCCCACCCCGACAGGGGAACCAGTACGAGCAGTACTTC.

This clonotype appeared a few times. This rearrangement joins TRBV28 to TRBJ2-7, with D possibly TRBD1 on 5 matching bases. The DNA end lines up better with TRBJ2-5; the J call may be wrong. CDR3 size: 16 residues. Germline V gives CDR1 MDHEN, CDR2 SYDVKM. For the CDR3, the DNA is TGTGCCAGCACCCCAAACAACCTGGGGCCTCCGGAGACCCAGTACTTC. It yields the protein CASTPNNLGPPETQYF.

The chain combines TRBV20-1 with TRBJ2-1; TRBD2 aligns across 10 bases. The junction had 10 bases not matched to a gene; V was cut back by 1 base and J by 1 base. Germline CDR1 and CDR2: DFQATT and SNEGSKA (reference sequence). The CDR3 consists of 18 residues. CDR3 sequence (DNA): TGCAGTGCTAGAGTAAGCGGGAGGGCCTTAAGTTCCTACAATGAGCAGTTCTTC. This sequence encodes CSARVSGRALSSYNEQFF.

This clonotype was counted only a few times. CDR3 nucleotide sequence: TGTGCCAGCAGTTTATACCTCACAGATACGCAGTATTTT. Its translation: CASSLYLTDTQYF. This sequence joins TRBV27 and TRBJ2-3, with D unclear. This CDR3 spans 13 amino acids. Trimming cost V 1 base and J 2 bases, with 4 bases left between them. The germline V gene encodes CDR1 MNHEY and CDR2 SMNVEV (reference sequence).

The chain has TRBV14 and TRBJ2-5, with D unclear. CDR3 size: 14 residues. The V gene lost 4 bases and the J gene lost 3 bases, with 12 bases spanning the gap. Germline V gene lookup returns CDR1 SGHDN and CDR2 FVKESK. The CDR3 sequence is CASSPTGREETQYF. The CDR3 DNA is TGTGCCAGCAGCCCCACCGGACGGGAAGAGACCCAGTACTTC.

The chain carries TRBV14 and TRBJ1-1; 10 nucleotides agree with TRBD1. The germline V gene has CDR1 SGHDN and CDR2 FVKESK. CDR3 length: 16 amino acids. Trimming cost V 4 bases and J 3 bases; bases outside gene matches: 8. The CDR3 DNA follows: TGTGCCAGCAGCCCCACGACAGGGGGCAGCTACACTGAAGCTTTCTTT. It translates to CASSPTTGGSYTEAFF.

CDR3 in amino acids: CASSLAPGREQETQYF. The CDR3 DNA is TGCGCCAGCAGCTTGGCCCCCGGGAGGGAACAAGAGACCCAGTACTTC. The chain joins TRBV5-1 to TRBJ2-5; 8 positions match TRBD2. The length of the CDR3 is 16 residues. Germline V gives CDR1 SGHRS, CDR2 YFSETQ. Trimming took 0 bases from V and 2 from J; bases not matched to a gene: 6. The full variable domain, completed using reference TRBV5-1 and TRBJ2-5, is KAGVTQTPRYLIKTRGQQVTLSCSPISGHRSVSWYQQTPGQGLQFLFEYFSETQRNKGNFPGRFSGRQFSNSRSEMNVSTLELGDSALYLCASSLAPGREQETQYFGPGTRLLVL.